One and the same sample provided the 19 T cell receptor beta chains below, sequenced in a study of T-cell memory formation after mild COVID-19. TCRdb re-called the 5' RACE reads through MiXCR, storing one row per CDR3 protein. The data show around 430,000 distinct CDR3 sequences, with approximately 15% seen just once and roughly 21% held by the top ten. Sequencing was carried out using PBMCs or a T cell subset sorted from them (not recorded which). These receptors originate from a man between 18 and 35 years old who had mild COVID-19 (a few samples of this study predate the infection). Cell type and time point are not known.

V and J are TRBV10-1 and TRBJ2-1; 10 bases are a match to TRBD1. The CDR3 has 14 residues. CDR1 WNHNN and CDR2 SYGVQD come from the germline V gene (reference sequence). The trim removed 3 bases at V and 14 bases at J, leaving 10 bases unmatched. CDR3: CASSDSRDRGKEFF. The CDR3, as DNA: TGCGCCAGCAGTGATAGTAGGGACAGGGGAAAGGAGTTCTTC.

Only a few counts were recorded for this clonotype. This chain joins TRBV12-3 or TRBV12-4 and TRBJ2-1; 8 bases line up with TRBD1. This CDR3 is 15 amino acids long. With V trimmed by 3 bases and J by 6 bases, 7 bases remained unmatched. The CDR3 DNA sequence: TGTGCCAGCAGTTTCGCGGACAGGGTGGGCAATGAGCAGTTCTTC. This gives the protein CASSFADRVGNEQFF.

This clonotype has a handful of counts. The J gene is TRBJ2-5, the V gene TRBV29-1; 7 bases map to TRBD1. CDR3 length: 13 residues. V trimming: 7 bases; J trimming: 4 bases; junction bases outside the gene matches: 9. CDR1 and CDR2 from the germline V gene are SQVTM and ANQGSEA. The CDR3: CSADDRVGETQYF. The CDR3 coding sequence is TGCAGCGCAGACGACAGGGTAGGAGAGACCCAGTACTTC.

This clonotype was seen a handful of times. This sequence joins TRBV10-3 and TRBJ1-6, with TRBD1 as a possible D gene (5 bases). The CDR3 runs 13 residues. Trimming took off 9 bases at V and 5 bases at J, with 11 bases between the two ends. Germline CDR1 is ENHRY and CDR2 is SYGVKD. CDR3 in amino acids: CAIGTGHNSPLHF. In DNA, the CDR3 is TGTGCCATTGGTACAGGCCATAATTCACCCCTCCACTTT.

The chain combines TRBV6-2 or TRBV6-3 with TRBJ2-7; D call uncertain. The V end lost 2 bases, the J end lost 0 bases, and 8 bases lay between the germline ends. CDR3 length equals 14 residues. Germline CDR1 is MNHEY and CDR2 is SVGEGT. CDR3 protein: CASSYQKSSYEQYV. CDR3 DNA sequence: TGTGCCAGCAGTTACCAGAAAAGCTCCTACGAGCAGTACGTC.

The chain is built from TRBV5-1 and TRBJ2-2; 7 nucleotides match TRBD1. Germline V gene data show CDR1 as SGHRS and CDR2 as YFSETQ. Germline trimming cut 4 bases from V and 5 bases from J; bases unmatched to any gene: 8. The CDR3 loop spans 15 amino acids. CDR3 coding DNA: TGCGCCAGCAGCACGGGACAGCCAGCTACCGGGGAGCTGTTTTTT. Protein: CASSTGQPATGELFF.

This clonotype was recorded a few times. The chain combines TRBV12-3 or TRBV12-4 with TRBJ1-3, with D uncertain. The V gene lost 1 base and the J gene lost 0 bases, with 4 bases spanning the gap. The CDR3 is 14 amino acids. CDR3 sequence: CASSLGPSGNTIYF. CDR3 nucleotide sequence: TGTGCCAGCAGTTTAGGGCCCTCTGGAAACACCATATATTTT.

This clonotype was detected a few times. The J gene is TRBJ2-5, the V gene TRBV5-8; TRBD1 agrees at 7 bases. V gave up 0 bases and J gave up 5 bases; unmatched junction bases: 7. CDR1 is SGHTS and CDR2 is YDEGEE in the germline V gene. CDR3 size: 15 residues. CDR3 sequence reads: CASSLGDSLRETQYF. The CDR3, as DNA: TGTGCCAGCAGCTTGGGGGACAGCCTAAGGGAGACCCAGTACTTC.

The V gene is TRBV30, the J gene TRBJ1-1, with D hard to call. Germline lookup yields CDR1 GTSNPN and CDR2 SVGIG (reference sequence). The CDR3 consists of 13 residues. The V end was cut by 0 bases, the J end by 1 base, with 6 bases between. The CDR3 DNA reads as TGTGCCTGGAGTGTATCTGCGAACACTGAAGCTTTCTTT. Translation: CAWSVSANTEAFF.

The rearrangement links TRBV20-1 to TRBJ1-2, with D tentatively TRBD1 (5 bases). The CDR3 extends over 13 amino acids. Germline assignment: CDR1 DFQATT and CDR2 SNEGSKA (reference sequence). The V end lost 6 bases, the J end lost 4 bases, and 15 bases lay between the germline ends. The CDR3 DNA follows: TGCAGTGCACCTCAGGGCAGTGGCTATGGCTACACCTTC. Its translation: CSAPQGSGYGYTF.

This clonotype was seen a few times. This sequence joins TRBV12-3 or TRBV12-4 and TRBJ1-5; TRBD1 matches 8 bases. The junction had 9 bases not matched to a gene; V was cut back by 8 bases and J by 3 bases. This CDR3 is 15 amino acids long. CDR3: CASGSGQGLNQPQHF. CDR3 nucleotide sequence: TGTGCCAGCGGAAGCGGACAGGGACTCAATCAGCCCCAGCATTTT.

This clonotype was detected only a few times. V usage is TRBV20-1 and J usage is TRBJ2-3; D might be TRBD2 (5 bases). The CDR3 length is 12 residues. The germline V gene has CDR1 DFQATT and CDR2 SNEGSKA (reference sequence). Trimming left V 5 bases short and J 6 bases short, with 12 bases between. Here the CDR3 DNA reads TGCAGTGCTGGAGGCCGCCCGGATACGCAGTATTTT. It translates to CSAGGRPDTQYF.

Only a few counts were recorded for this clonotype. The V call is TRBV3-1, the J call TRBJ1-2; weak D call: TRBD1 (5 bases). Between the trimmed V and J ends, which lost 4 bases and 6 bases, there was a span of 18 bases. Germline V gives CDR1 LGHDT, CDR2 YNNKEL (reference sequence). The CDR3 runs to 15 residues. CDR3 DNA: TGTGCCAGCAGCCTACCTACGGGGGACTTCGATGGCTACACCTTC. This translates into CASSLPTGDFDGYTF.

This sequence joins TRBV3-1 and TRBJ2-5; 9 bases map to TRBD1. The germline V gene encodes CDR1 LGHDT and CDR2 YNNKEL (reference sequence). The V gene end was trimmed by 4 bases and the J gene end by 4 bases; junction bases not matched to a gene: 10. This CDR3 has 16 residues. The CDR3 reads CASSLLSGTGRETQYF. The CDR3 nucleotides read TGTGCCAGCAGCCTCCTGTCCGGGACAGGGAGAGAGACCCAGTACTTC.

The rearrangement joins TRBV7-3 to TRBJ1-2; D is unresolved. This CDR3 is built from 12 residues. Germline CDR1 SGHTA, CDR2 FQGTGA. The V and J ends lost 3 bases and 6 bases respectively, with 8 bases between them. The CDR3 region has the DNA TGTGCCAGCAGCTTGAACGGCGATGGCTACACCTTC. Amino acids: CASSLNGDGYTF.

This clonotype was counted a few times. The rearrangement joins TRBV7-9 to TRBJ1-2; maybe TRBD1 (5 bases). The germline gives CDR1 SEHNR, CDR2 FQNEAQ (reference sequence). The CDR3 has 12 residues. Trimming shortened V by 10 bases and J by 4 bases, and 13 bases separated the two germline ends. This CDR3 is CATRASGYGYTF. For the CDR3, the DNA is TGTGCCACCAGGGCGTCTGGCTATGGCTACACCTTC.

The rearrangement uses TRBV11-2 and TRBJ1-5, with 10 bases lining up with TRBD1. CDR1 and CDR2 from the germline V gene are SGHAT and FQNNGV. Trimming at V came to 5 bases and at J to 5 bases, leaving 3 bases not matched to a gene. This CDR3 is built from 14 residues. The CDR3 coding sequence is TGTGCCAGCAGCCCGGGACAGGGGCATCAGCCCCAGCATTTT. Protein: CASSPGQGHQPQHF. The variable domain in full, completed from reference TRBV11-2 and TRBJ1-5, reads EAGVAQSPRYKIIEKRQSVAFWCNPISGHATLYWYQQILGQGPKLLIQFQNNGVVDDSQLPKDRFSAERLKGVDSTLKIQPAKLEDSAVYLCASSPGQGHQPQHFGDGTRLSIL.

The chain has TRBV15 and TRBJ2-3, with D unclear. Germline-derived CDR1 and CDR2 are LNHNV and YYDKDF (reference sequence). Trimming took 0 bases from V and 8 from J, leaving 18 bases between them. The CDR3 runs 16 residues. This chain's CDR3 is CATSRDKGIVDATQYF. Written as DNA, the CDR3 is TGTGCCACCAGCAGAGATAAAGGGATCGTAGACGCTACGCAGTATTTT.

The V and J genes are TRBV7-9 and TRBJ2-1; a possible D gene is TRBD2 (5 bases). Per the germline V gene, CDR1 is SEHNR and CDR2 is FQNEAQ (reference sequence). The CDR3 has 13 amino acids. Trimming stripped 2 bases from V and 7 bases from J, with 9 bases between. The CDR3 sequence: CASSLLAINEQFF. The CDR3 bases are TGTGCCAGCAGCTTACTAGCAATAAATGAGCAGTTCTTC.